This TCR beta chain was sequenced during a study of a mutant IDH1 vaccine in newly diagnosed glioma. Time point reported: week 5, during vaccination. One vaccine dose held 300 ug of mutant IDH1 20-mer peptide and came with topical imiquimod. The CDR3 has 18 amino acids. Trimming left V 1 base short and J 0 bases short, with 19 bases between. From germline, CDR1 is GTSNPN and CDR2 SVGIG (reference sequence). The assay was immunoSEQ multiplex PCR, and TCRdb's table has in-frame clones only and misses some. Of 37,000 or so clones listed, around 85% are singletons. Concerning this clone itself: The antigen is unknown.

The genes are TRBV30 and TRBJ1-5, with D possibly being TRBD1 (5 bases). The TCR was taken from a man aged 25 to 45 with glioma. The material sequenced was PBMCs, taken from a glioma patient whose treatment included an IDH1 peptide vaccine. CDR3 in DNA: TGTGCCTGGAGTGATAGGGCGGGACTTAATCATAGCAATCAGCCCCAGCATTTT. It yields the protein CAWSDRAGLNHSNQPQHF.